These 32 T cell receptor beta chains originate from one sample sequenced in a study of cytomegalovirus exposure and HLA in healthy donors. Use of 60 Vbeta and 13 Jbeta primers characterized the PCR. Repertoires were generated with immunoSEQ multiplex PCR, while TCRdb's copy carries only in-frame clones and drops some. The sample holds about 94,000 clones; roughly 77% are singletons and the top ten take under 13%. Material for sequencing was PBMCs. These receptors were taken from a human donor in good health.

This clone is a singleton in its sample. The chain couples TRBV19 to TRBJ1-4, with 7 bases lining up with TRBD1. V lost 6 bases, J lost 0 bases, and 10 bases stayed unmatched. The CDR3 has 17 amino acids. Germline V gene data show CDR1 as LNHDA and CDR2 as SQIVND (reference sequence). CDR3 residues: CASRIPTGPSTNEKLFF. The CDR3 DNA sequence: TGTGCCAGTAGGATCCCGACAGGGCCGTCAACTAATGAAAAACTGTTTTTT.

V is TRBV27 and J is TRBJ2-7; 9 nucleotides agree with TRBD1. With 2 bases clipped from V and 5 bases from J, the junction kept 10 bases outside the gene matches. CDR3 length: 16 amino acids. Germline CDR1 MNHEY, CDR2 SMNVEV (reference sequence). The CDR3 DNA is TGTGCCAGCAGTTTAGCCATCGGGACAGGGAGCAACGAGCAGTACTTC. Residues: CASSLAIGTGSNEQYF.

This CDR3 is CASSLTGGGYTGELFF. CDR3 nucleotide sequence: TGTGCCAGCAGCTTAACAGGGGGAGGGTACACCGGGGAGCTGTTTTTT. The J gene is TRBJ2-2, the V gene TRBV7-2, with D maybe TRBD1 (8 bases). The CDR3 extends over 16 amino acids. Germline values: CDR1 SGHTA, CDR2 FQGNSA. Trimming stripped 2 bases from V and 3 bases from J, with 13 bases between.

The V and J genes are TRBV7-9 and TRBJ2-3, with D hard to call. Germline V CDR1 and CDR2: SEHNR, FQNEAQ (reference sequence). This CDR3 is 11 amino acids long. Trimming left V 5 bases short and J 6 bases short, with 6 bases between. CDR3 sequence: CASSVRDTQYF. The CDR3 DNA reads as TGTGCCAGCAGCGTACGGGATACGCAGTATTTT.

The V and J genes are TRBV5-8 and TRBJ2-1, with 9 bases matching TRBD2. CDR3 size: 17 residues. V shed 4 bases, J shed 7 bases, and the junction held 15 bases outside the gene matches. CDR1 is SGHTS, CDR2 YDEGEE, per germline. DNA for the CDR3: TGTGCCAGCAGCGTCCGACTAGCGGTCACCCAGGGGAATGAGCAGTTCTTC. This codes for CASSVRLAVTQGNEQFF. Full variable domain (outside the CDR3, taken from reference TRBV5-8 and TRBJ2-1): EAGVTQSPTHLIKTRGQQATLRCSPISGHTSVYWYQQALGLGLQFLLWYDEGEERNRGNFPPRFSGRQFPNYSSELNVNALELEDSALYLCASSVRLAVTQGNEQFFGPGTRLTVL.

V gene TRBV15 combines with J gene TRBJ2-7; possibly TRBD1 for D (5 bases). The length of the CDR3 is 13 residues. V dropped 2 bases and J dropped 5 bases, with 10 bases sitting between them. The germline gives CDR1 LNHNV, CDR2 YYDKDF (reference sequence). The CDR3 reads CATSRQGVNEQYF. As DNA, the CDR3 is TGTGCCACCAGCAGACAGGGTGTTAACGAGCAGTACTTC.

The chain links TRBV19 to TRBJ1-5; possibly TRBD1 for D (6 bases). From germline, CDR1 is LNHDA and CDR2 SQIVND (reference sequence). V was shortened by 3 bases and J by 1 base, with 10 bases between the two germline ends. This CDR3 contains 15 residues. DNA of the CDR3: TGTGCCAGTAGTATGTTCAGGGGAAGCAATCAGCCCCAGCATTTT. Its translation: CASSMFRGSNQPQHF. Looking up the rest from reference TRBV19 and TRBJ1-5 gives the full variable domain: DGGITQSPKYLFRKEGQNVTLSCEQNLNHDAMYWYRQDPGQGLRLIYYSQIVNDFQKGDIAEGYSVSREKKESFPLTVTSAQKNPTAFYLCASSMFRGSNQPQHFGDGTRLSIL.

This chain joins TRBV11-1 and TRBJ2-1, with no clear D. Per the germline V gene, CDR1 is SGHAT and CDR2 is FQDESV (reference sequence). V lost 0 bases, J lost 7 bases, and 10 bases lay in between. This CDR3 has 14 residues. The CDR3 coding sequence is TGTGCCAGCAGCTTAGCTTGGGCACTTAATGAGCAGTTCTTC. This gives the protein CASSLAWALNEQFF.

The CDR3 nucleotides read TGTGCCAGCAGTGAGAGGAAAAATAGCAATCAGCCCCAGCATTTT. Translation gives CASSERKNSNQPQHF. The V gene is TRBV2, the J gene TRBJ1-5, with D unresolved. This CDR3 comprises 15 residues. Trimming cost V 3 bases and J 0 bases, with 9 bases left between them. CDR1 SNHLY and CDR2 FYNNEI come from the germline V gene.

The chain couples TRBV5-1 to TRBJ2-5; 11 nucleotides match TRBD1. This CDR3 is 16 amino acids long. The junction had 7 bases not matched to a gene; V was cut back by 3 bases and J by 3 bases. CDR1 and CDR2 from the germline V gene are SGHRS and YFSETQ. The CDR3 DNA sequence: TGCGCCAGCAGCTCGGGACAGGGGGGTCTGGAAGAGACCCAGTACTTC. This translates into CASSSGQGGLEETQYF. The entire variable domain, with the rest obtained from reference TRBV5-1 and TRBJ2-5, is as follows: KAGVTQTPRYLIKTRGQQVTLSCSPISGHRSVSWYQQTPGQGLQFLFEYFSETQRNKGNFPGRFSGRQFSNSRSEMNVSTLELGDSALYLCASSSGQGGLEETQYFGPGTRLLVL.

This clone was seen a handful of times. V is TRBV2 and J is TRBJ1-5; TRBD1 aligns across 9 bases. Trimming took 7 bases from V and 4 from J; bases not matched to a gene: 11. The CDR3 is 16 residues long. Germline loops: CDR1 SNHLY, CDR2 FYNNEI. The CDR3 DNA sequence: TGTGCCAGCAACCCGGGACAGGGAAGGAGGAATCAGCCCCAGCATTTT. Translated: CASNPGQGRRNQPQHF.

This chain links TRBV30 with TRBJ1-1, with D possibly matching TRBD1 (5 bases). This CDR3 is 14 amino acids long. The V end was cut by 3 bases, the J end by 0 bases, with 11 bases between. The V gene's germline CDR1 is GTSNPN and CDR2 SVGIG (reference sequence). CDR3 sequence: CAWSEGHLNTEAFF. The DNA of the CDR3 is TGTGCCTGGAGCGAAGGACACCTGAACACTGAAGCTTTCTTT.

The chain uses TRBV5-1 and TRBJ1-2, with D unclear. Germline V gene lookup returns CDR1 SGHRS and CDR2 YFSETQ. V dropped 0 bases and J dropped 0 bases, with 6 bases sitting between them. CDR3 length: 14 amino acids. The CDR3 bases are TGCGCCAGCAGCTTGGACGGTCCTAACTATGGCTACACCTTC. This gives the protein CASSLDGPNYGYTF.

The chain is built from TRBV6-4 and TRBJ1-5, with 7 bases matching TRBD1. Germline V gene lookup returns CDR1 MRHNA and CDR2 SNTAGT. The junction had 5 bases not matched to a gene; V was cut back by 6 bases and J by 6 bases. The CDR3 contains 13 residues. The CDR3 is CASSDRAGQPQHF. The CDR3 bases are TGTGCCAGCAGCGACAGGGCGGGTCAGCCCCAGCATTTT.

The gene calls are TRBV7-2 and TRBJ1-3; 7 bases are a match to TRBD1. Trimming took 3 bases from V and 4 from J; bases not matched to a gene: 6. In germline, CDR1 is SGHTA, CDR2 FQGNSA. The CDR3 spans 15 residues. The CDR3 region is CASSLRQGGGNTIYF. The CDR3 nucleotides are TGTGCCAGCAGCTTGCGACAAGGGGGCGGAAACACCATATATTTT.

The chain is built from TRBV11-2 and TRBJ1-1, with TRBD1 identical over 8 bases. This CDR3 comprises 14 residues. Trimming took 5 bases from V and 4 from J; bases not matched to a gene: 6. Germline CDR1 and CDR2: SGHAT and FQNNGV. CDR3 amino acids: CASSPFDRGTEAFF. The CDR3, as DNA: TGTGCCAGCAGCCCCTTCGACAGGGGCACTGAAGCTTTCTTT. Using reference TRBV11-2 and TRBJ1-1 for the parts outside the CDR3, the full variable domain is EAGVAQSPRYKIIEKRQSVAFWCNPISGHATLYWYQQILGQGPKLLIQFQNNGVVDDSQLPKDRFSAERLKGVDSTLKIQPAKLEDSAVYLCASSPFDRGTEAFFGQGTRLTVV.

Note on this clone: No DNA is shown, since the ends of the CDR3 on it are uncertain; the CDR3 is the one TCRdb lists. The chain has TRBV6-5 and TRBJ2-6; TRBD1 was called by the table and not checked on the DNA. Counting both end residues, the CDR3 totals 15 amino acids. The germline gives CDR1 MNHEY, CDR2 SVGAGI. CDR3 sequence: CASSHVATGANVPTF.

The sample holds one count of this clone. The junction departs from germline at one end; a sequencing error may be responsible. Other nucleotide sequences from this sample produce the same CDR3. This CDR3 is CASSLGAATYEQYF. As DNA, the CDR3 is TGCGCCAGCAGCTTAGGGGCGGCGACCTATGAGCAGTACTTC. The chain carries TRBV5-1 and TRBJ2-7; D is possibly TRBD1 (5 bases). This CDR3 is built from 14 residues. The germline gives CDR1 SGHRS, CDR2 YFSETQ.

CDR3 in DNA: TGTGCCAGCAGACCGAACTGGGGGGGGAACACTGAAGCTTTCTTT. This sequence encodes CASRPNWGGNTEAFF. The chain uses TRBV6-1 and TRBJ1-1, with a weak D call TRBD1 (5 bases). The CDR3 sequence is 15 residues long. The V gene lost 6 bases and the J gene lost 1 base, with 15 bases spanning the gap. In germline, CDR1 is MNHNS, CDR2 SASEGT.

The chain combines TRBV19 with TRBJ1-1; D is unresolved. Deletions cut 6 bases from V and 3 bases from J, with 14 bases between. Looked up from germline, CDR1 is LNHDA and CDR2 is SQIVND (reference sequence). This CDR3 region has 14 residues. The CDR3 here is CASRKGGYYTEAFF. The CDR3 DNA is TGTGCCAGTAGGAAGGGAGGGTATTACACTGAAGCTTTCTTT.

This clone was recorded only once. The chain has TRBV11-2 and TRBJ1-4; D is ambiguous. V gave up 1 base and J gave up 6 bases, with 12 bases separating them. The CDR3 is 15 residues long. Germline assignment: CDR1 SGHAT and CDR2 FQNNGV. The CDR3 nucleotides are TGTGCCAGCAGCTTAGGATCGGAGTTATATGAAAAACTGTTTTTT. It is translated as CASSLGSELYEKLFF.

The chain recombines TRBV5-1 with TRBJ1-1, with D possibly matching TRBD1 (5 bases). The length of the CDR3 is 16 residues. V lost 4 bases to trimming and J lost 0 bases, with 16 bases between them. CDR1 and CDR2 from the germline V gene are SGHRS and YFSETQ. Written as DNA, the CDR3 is TGCGCCAGCAGCGCCGGGGGGAGGGGACTGAACACTGAAGCTTTCTTT. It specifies CASSAGGRGLNTEAFF.

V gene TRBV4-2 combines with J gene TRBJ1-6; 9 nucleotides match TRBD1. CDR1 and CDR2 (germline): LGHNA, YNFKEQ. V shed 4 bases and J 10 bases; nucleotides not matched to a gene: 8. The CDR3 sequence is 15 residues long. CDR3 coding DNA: TGTGCCAGCAGCCGAGAGGGACAGGGTAGGTCACCCCTCCACTTT. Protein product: CASSREGQGRSPLHF.

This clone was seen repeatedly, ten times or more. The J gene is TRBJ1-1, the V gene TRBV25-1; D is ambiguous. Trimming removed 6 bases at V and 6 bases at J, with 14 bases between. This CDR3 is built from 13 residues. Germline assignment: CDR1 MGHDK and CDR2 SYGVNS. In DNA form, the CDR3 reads TGTGCCAGCAGGCGGGAGGGCAATGCTGAAGCTTTCTTT. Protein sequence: CASRREGNAEAFF.

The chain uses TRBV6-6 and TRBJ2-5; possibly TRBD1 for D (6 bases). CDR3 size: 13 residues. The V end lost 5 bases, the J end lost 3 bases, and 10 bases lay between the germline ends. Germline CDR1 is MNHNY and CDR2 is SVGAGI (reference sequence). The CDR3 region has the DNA TGTGCCAGCAGTCAAGGACAGAAAGAGACCCAGTACTTC. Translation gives CASSQGQKETQYF.

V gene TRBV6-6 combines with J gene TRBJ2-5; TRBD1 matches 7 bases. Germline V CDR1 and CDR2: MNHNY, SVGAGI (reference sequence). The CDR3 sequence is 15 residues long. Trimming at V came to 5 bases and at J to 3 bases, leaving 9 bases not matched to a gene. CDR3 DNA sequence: TGTGCCAGCAGTAAAAACAGGGGCGACAAAGAGACCCAGTACTTC. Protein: CASSKNRGDKETQYF.

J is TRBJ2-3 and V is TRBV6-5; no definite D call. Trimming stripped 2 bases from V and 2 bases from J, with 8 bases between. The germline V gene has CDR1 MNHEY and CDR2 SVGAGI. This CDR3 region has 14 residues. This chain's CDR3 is CASSYGPSTDTQYF. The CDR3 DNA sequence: TGTGCCAGCAGTTACGGCCCGTCCACAGATACGCAGTATTTT.

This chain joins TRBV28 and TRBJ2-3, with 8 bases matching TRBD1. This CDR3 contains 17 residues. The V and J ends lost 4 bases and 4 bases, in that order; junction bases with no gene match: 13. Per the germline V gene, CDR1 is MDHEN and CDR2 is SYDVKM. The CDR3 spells CASSSAGGLGGADTQYF. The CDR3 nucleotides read TGTGCCAGCAGTTCCGCAGGGGGCCTGGGGGGCGCAGATACGCAGTATTTT. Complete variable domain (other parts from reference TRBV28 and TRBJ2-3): DVKVTQSSRYLVKRTGEKVFLECVQDMDHENMFWYRQDPGLGLRLIYFSYDVKMKEKGDIPEGYSVSREKKERFSLILESASTNQTSMYLCASSSAGGLGGADTQYFGPGTRLTVL.

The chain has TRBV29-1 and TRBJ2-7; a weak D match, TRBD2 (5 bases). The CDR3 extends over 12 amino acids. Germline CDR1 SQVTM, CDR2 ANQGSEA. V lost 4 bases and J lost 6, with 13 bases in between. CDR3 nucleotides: TGCAGCGTTGGTGAGCCCGGGGTCGAGCAGTACTTC. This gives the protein CSVGEPGVEQYF.

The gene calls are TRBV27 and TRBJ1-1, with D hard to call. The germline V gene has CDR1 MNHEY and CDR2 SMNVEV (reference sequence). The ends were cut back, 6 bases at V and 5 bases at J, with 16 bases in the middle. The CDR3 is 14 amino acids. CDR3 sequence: CASSLMVPGTEAFF. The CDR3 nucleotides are TGTGCCAGCAGCCTCATGGTTCCGGGAACTGAAGCTTTCTTT.

The DNA for the CDR3 is TGTGCCAGCAGCCAAGTGAACCAGGGGCGCGTCGAGCAGTACTTC. As protein: CASSQVNQGRVEQYF. The genes are TRBV4-2 and TRBJ2-7; the D gene is possibly TRBD1 (6 bases). Germline loops: CDR1 LGHNA, CDR2 YNFKEQ. The CDR3 has 15 residues. Trimming took 1 base from V and 6 from J, leaving 16 bases between them.

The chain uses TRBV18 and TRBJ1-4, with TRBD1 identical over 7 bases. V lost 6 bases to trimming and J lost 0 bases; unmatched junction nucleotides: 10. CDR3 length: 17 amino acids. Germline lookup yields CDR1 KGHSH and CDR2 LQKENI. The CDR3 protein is CASSRPGQPATNEKLFF. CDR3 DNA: TGTGCCAGCTCGCGTCCGGGACAGCCAGCAACTAATGAAAAACTGTTTTTT. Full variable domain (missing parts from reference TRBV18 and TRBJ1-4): NAGVMQNPRHLVRRRGQEARLRCSPMKGHSHVYWYRQLPEEGLKFMVYLQKENIIDESGMPKERFSAEFPKEGPSILRIQQVVRGDSAAYFCASSRPGQPATNEKLFFGSGTQLSVL.